This T cell receptor beta chain is from a study of regulatory T cells in long-lasting Graves disease. HTBI primers from iRepertoire and Arm-PCR of CDR3 regions yielded the TCR beta libraries. In the original analysis: In the combined samples, roughly 60 TRBV and 14 to 15 TRBJ segments were identified. Via MiXCR, TCRdb re-called the multiplex PCR reads, giving one row per CDR3 protein. TCRdb's processing, not the authors' own work, is the source of the V and J calls. The sample lists some 470,000 distinct CDR3 sequences, 20% to 25% occurring once. Time point reported: persistent/refractory GD, antithyroid drugs over 5 years with positive TRAb. With RNA extracted from PBMCs as input, the TCR library was made. Peripheral blood, at approximately 10 milliliters, went into EDTA tubes. Germline V gives CDR1 PRHDT, CDR2 FYEKMQ (reference sequence). V lost 0 bases and J lost 3, with 9 bases in between. This CDR3 has 14 amino acids.

Points from the study as a whole: Newly diagnosed patients had higher TCR diversity than persistent Graves' patients did. It was possible that the small sample size reduced accuracy.

Many counts were recorded for this clonotype. Its specificity is not known. The sequenced sample was peripheral blood mononuclear cells (PBMCs), obtained when the disease was refractory, from a patient treated with antithyroid drugs. The rearrangement joins TRBV13 to TRBJ2-7; possible D gene TRBD2, 6 bases. The TCR originated in a female donor with Graves disease. This CDR3 is CASSLGGGNYEQYF. CDR3 in DNA: TGTGCCAGCAGCTTAGGAGGCGGGAACTACGAGCAGTACTTC.